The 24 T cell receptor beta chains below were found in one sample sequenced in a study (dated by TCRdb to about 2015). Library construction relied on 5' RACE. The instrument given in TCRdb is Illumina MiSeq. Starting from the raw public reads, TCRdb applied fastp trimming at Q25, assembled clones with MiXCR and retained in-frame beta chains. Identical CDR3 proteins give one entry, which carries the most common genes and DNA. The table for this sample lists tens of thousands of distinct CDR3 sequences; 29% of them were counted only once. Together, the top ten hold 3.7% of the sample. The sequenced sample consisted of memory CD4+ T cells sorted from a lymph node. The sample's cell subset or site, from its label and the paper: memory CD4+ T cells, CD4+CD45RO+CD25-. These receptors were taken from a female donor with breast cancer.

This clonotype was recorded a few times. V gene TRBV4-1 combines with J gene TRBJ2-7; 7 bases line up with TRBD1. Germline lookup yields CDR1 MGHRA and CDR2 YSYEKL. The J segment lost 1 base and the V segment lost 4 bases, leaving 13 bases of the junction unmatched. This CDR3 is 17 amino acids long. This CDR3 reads CASSLRQGMGQSYEQYF. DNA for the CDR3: TGCGCCAGCAGCCTTCGACAGGGTATGGGACAGTCCTACGAGCAGTACTTC.

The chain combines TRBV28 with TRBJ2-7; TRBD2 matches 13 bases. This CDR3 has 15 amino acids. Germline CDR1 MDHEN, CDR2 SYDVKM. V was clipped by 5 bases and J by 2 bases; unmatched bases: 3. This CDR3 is CASSPGLAGTYEQYF. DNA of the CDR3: TGTGCCAGCAGTCCGGGACTAGCGGGGACCTACGAGCAGTACTTC. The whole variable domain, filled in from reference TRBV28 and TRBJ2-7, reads DVKVTQSSRYLVKRTGEKVFLECVQDMDHENMFWYRQDPGLGLRLIYFSYDVKMKEKGDIPEGYSVSREKKERFSLILESASTNQTSMYLCASSPGLAGTYEQYFGPGTRLTVT.

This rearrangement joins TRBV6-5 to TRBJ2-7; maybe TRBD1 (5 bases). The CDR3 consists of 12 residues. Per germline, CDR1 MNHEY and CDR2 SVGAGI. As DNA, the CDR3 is TGTGTAGTAGGGGAAAGCTCCTACGAGCAGTACTTC. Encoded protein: CVVGESSYEQYF.

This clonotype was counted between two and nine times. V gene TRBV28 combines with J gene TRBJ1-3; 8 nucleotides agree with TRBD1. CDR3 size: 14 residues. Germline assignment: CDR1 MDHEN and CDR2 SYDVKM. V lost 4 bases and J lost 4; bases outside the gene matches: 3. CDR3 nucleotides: TGTGCCAGCAGTTCGACAGGGGACGGAAACACCATATATTTT. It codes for CASSSTGDGNTIYF.

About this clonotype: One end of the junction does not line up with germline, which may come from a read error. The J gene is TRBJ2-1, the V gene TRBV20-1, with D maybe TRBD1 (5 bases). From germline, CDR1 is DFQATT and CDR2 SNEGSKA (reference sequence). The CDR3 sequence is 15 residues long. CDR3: CSAGPRARQYNEQLF. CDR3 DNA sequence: TGCAGTGCTGGCCCCAGGGCCCGACAGTACAATGAGCAGCTCTTC.

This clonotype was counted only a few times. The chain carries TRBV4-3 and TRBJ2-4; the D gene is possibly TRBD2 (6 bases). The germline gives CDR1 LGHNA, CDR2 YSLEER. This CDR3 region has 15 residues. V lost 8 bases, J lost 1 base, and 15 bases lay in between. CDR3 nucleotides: TGCGCCAGCCTCCCACCCGGAGGGGCCAAAAACATTCAGTACTTC. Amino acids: CASLPPGGAKNIQYF.

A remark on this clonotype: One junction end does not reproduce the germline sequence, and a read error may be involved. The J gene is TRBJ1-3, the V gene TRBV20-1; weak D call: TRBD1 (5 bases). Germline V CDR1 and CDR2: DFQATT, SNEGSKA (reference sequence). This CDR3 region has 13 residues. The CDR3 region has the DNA TGCGGTGCTGCACAAGGGGCACAGGACACCATATATTTT. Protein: CGAAQGAQDTIYF.

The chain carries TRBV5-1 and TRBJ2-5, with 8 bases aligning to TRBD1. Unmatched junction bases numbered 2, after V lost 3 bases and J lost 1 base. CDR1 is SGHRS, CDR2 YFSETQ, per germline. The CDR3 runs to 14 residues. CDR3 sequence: CASSSGTGQETQYF. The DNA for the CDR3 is TGCGCCAGCAGCTCGGGGACAGGCCAAGAGACCCAGTACTTC.

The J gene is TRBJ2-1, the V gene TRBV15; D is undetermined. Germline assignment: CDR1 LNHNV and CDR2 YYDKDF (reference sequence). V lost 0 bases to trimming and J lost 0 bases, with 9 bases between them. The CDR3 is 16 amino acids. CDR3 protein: CATSRDLRSSYNEQFF. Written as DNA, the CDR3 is TGTGCCACCAGCAGAGATCTAAGGAGCTCCTACAATGAGCAGTTCTTC.

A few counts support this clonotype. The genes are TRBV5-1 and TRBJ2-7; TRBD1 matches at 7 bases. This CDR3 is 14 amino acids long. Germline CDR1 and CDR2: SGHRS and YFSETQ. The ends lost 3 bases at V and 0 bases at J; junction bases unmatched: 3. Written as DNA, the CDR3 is TGCGCCAGCAGCTCGGGACAGCTCTCCTACGAGCAGTACTTC. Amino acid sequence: CASSSGQLSYEQYF.

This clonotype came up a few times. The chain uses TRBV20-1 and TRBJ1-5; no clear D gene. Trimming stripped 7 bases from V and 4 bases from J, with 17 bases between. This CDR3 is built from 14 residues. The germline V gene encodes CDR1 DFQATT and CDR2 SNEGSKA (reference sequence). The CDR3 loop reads CSVSTGLSNQPQHF. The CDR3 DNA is TGCAGTGTATCTACGGGTCTCTCGAATCAGCCCCAGCATTTT.

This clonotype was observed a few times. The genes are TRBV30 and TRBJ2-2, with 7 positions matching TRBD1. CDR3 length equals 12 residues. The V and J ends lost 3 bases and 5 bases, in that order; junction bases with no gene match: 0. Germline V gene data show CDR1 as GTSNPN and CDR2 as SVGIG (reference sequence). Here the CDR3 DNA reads TGTGCCTGGAGGACAGGGACCGGGGAGCTGTTTTTT. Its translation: CAWRTGTGELFF.

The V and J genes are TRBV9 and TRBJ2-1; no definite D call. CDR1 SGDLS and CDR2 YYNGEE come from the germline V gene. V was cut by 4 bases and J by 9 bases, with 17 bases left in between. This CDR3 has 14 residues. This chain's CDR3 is CASSPGPNLGEQFF. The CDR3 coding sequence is TGTGCCAGCAGCCCCGGGCCGAACCTCGGTGAGCAGTTCTTC.

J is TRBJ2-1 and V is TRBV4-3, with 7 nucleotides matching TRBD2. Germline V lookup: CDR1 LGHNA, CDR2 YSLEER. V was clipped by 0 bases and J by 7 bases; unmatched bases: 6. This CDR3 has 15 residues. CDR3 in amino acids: CASSQELAVLNEQFF. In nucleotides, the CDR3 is TGCGCCAGCAGCCAAGAGCTAGCGGTACTTAATGAGCAGTTCTTC.

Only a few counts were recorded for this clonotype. The CDR3 DNA is TGTGCCAGCAGCCAAGTGGCAGGGGGAACAGAGACCCAGTACTTC. It specifies CASSQVAGGTETQYF. The rearrangement joins TRBV4-2 to TRBJ2-5; 7 bases align to TRBD1. Germline trimming cut 1 base from V and 4 bases from J; bases unmatched to any gene: 6. The length of the CDR3 is 15 residues. CDR1 and CDR2 (germline): LGHNA, YNFKEQ.

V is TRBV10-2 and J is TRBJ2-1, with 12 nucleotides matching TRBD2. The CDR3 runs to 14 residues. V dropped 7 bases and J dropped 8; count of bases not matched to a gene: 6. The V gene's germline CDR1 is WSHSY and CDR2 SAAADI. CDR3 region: CASNLAGGVDEQFF. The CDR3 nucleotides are TGCGCCAGCAACCTAGCGGGAGGGGTCGATGAGCAGTTCTTC.

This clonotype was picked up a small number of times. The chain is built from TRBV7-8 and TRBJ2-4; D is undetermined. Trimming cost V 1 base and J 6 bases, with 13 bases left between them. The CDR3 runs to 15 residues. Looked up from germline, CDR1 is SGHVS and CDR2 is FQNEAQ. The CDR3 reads CASSLVPRGRNIQYF. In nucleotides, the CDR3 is TGTGCCAGCAGCTTAGTCCCTAGAGGTAGAAACATTCAGTACTTC.

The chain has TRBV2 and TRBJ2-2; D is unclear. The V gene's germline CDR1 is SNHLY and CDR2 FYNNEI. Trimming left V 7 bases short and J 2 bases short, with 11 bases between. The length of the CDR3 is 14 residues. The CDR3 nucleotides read TGTGCCAGCACCCTAGGATCCAACACCGGGGAGCTGTTTTTT. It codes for CASTLGSNTGELFF.

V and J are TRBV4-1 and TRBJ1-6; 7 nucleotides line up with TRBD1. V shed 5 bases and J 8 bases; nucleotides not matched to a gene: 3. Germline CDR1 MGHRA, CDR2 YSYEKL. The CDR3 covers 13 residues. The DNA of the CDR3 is TGCGCCAGCAGCGGGGACAGTTATTCACCCCTCCACTTT. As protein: CASSGDSYSPLHF.

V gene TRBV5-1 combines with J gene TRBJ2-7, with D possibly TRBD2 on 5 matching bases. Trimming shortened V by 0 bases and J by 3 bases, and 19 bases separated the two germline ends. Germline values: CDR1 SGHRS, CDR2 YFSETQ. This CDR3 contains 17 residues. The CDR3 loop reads CASSLASEGVWNYEQYF. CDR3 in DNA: TGCGCCAGCAGCTTGGCCTCCGAGGGAGTGTGGAACTACGAGCAGTACTTC.

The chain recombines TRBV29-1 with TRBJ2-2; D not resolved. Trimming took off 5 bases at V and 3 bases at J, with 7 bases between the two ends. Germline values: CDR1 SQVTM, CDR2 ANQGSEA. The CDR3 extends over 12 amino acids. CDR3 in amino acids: CSVTDDTGELFF. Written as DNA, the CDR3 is TGCAGCGTTACAGACGACACCGGGGAGCTGTTTTTT.

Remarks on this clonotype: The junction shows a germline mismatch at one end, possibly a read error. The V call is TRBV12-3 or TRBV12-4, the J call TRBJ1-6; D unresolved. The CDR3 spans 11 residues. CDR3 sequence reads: CASSVAGPLHF. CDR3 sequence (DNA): TGTGCCAGCAGTGTAGCTGGACCCCTCCACTTT.

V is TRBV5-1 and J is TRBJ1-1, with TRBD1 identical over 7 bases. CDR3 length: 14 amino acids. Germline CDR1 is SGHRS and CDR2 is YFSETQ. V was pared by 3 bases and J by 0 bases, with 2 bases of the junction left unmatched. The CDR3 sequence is CASSSGQMNTEAFF. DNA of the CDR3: TGCGCCAGCAGCTCGGGACAGATGAACACTGAAGCTTTCTTT.

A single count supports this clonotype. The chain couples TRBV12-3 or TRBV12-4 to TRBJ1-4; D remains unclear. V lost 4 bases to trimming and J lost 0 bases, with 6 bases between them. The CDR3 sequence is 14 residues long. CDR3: CASSYGTTNEKLFF. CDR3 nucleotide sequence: TGTGCCAGCAGTTACGGAACAACTAATGAAAAACTGTTTTTT.